This record covers a single T cell receptor beta chain. The sample originates from a study of T cells after posttransplantation cyclophosphamide. Only in-frame clones appear in the TCRdb table, and some are missing; sequencing was by immunoSEQ multiplex PCR. Of approximately 21,000 clones in the sample, roughly 98% were seen once. Cells defined as naive were viable CD3+CD4+ or CD3+CD8+ and CCR7+CD45RA+CD45RO-CD95-CD27+CD28+. Sequenced material: naive CD8+ T cells sorted from PBMCs. The clonotype originates from a man between 40 and 49 years old in good health, CMV-negative, and a related stem cell transplant donor.

CDR3 DNA: TGTGCCAGCAGCAAAGGTGGCGGGATCCAAGGGGAGCTGTTTTTT. Amino acid sequence: CASSKGGGIQGELFF. The rearrangement joins TRBV21-1 to TRBJ2-2; the DNA was not used to check the table's D call, TRBD2. TRBV21-1 is labeled a pseudogene. This CDR3 spans 15 amino acids.